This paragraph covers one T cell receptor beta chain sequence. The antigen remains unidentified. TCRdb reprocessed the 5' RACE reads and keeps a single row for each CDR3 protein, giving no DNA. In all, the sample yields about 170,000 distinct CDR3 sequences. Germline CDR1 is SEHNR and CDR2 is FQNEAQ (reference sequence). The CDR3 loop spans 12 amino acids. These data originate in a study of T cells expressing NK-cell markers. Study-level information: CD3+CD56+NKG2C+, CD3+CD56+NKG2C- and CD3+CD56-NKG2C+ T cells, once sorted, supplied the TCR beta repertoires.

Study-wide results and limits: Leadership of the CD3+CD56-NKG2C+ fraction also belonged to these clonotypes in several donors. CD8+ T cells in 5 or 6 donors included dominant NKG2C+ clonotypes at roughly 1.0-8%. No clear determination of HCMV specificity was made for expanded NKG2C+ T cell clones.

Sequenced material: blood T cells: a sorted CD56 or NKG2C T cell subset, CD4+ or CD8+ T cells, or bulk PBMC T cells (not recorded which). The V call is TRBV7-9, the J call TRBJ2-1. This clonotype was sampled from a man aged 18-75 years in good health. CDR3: CASSLRGVQQFF.